This TCR beta chain was captured by sequencing in a study of T cell responses to AZD1222 COVID-19 vaccine. Germline V gives CDR1 LGHNA, CDR2 YSLEER. V was shortened by 1 base and J by 3 bases, with 16 bases between the two germline ends. The CDR3 has 17 residues. Here immunoSEQ multiplex PCR was the method, and the copy in TCRdb shows in-frame clones only, minus some. The table has just under 150,000 clones, approximately 88% seen once; the top ten hold approximately 5.4%. This TCR was sampled from an adult who received the MenACWY meningococcal vaccine as a control. The rearrangement links TRBV4-3 to TRBJ1-3, with a weak D call TRBD1 (6 bases). Sequenced material: peripheral blood, taken 28 days after the second dose of the MenACWY control vaccine. CDR3 sequence reads: CASSQVGGASDGNTIYF. The CDR3 DNA reads TGCGCCAGCAGCCAAGTAGGGGGGGCATCGGATGGAAACACCATATATTTT.